A single sample is the source of the 16 T cell receptor beta chains below, sequenced in a study of control samples from healthy donors and cancer patients. Generated by immunoSEQ multiplex PCR, the TCRdb table keeps only in-frame clones and is missing some. This repertoire shows over 150,000 clones, around 89% found once; its top ten account for 1.3% to 1.5%. Input material: blood. These receptors were taken from a woman between 45 and 65 years old in good health.

In nucleotides, the CDR3 is TGCGCCAGCAGTCCGGGGGCAGGGGAGAATCAGCCCCAGCATTTT. This gives the protein CASSPGAGENQPQHF. V gene TRBV5-1 combines with J gene TRBJ1-5, with D tentatively TRBD1 (6 bases). Germline V lookup: CDR1 SGHRS, CDR2 YFSETQ. V shed 5 bases and J shed 4 bases, with 16 bases lying between them. The CDR3 consists of 15 residues.

V gene TRBV18 combines with J gene TRBJ2-4; tentative D call: TRBD2 (6 bases). Germline V lookup: CDR1 KGHSH, CDR2 LQKENI. This CDR3 region has 13 residues. V lost 3 bases and J 6 bases, leaving 9 bases between the germline ends. CDR3 in DNA: TGTGCCAGCTCACCCGGGACTGGAAACATTCAGTACTTC. This codes for CASSPGTGNIQYF.

The rearrangement uses TRBV7-2 and TRBJ1-4; D call uncertain. Germline V gene data show CDR1 as SGHTA and CDR2 as FQGNSA. This CDR3 region has 17 residues. V shed 4 bases and J shed 2 bases, with 17 bases lying between them. The DNA for the CDR3 is TGTGCCAGCAGCTCCCCCGGAGGGCAGGTCACTAATGAAAAACTGTTTTTT. It yields the protein CASSSPGGQVTNEKLFF.

This chain joins TRBV2 and TRBJ1-5; TRBD1 might be the D (5 bases). V lost 5 bases, J lost 5 bases, and 13 bases lay in between. Germline CDR1 reads SNHLY; CDR2 reads FYNNEI. The length of the CDR3 is 14 residues. This CDR3 is CASSPGRSDQPQHF. Written as DNA, the CDR3 is TGTGCCAGCAGTCCAGGGAGGTCGGATCAGCCCCAGCATTTT.

The V and J genes are TRBV5-1 and TRBJ1-3, with unresolved D. The germline gives CDR1 SGHRS, CDR2 YFSETQ. This CDR3 is 14 amino acids long. The V and J ends lost 0 bases and 3 bases respectively, with 7 bases between them. The CDR3 DNA sequence: TGCGCCAGCAGCTTGGTGGGCTATGGAAACACCATATATTTT. The encoded protein is CASSLVGYGNTIYF.

The genes are TRBV3-1 (or the pseudogene TRBV3-2) and TRBJ1-3; no reliable D call. The CDR3 totals 16 residues. CDR1 is LGHDT, CDR2 YNNKEL, per germline (reference sequence). The V end was cut by 1 base, the J end by 0 bases, with 10 bases between. The chain's CDR3 is CASSQGAGFSGNTIYF. CDR3 in DNA: TGTGCCAGCAGCCAAGGAGCGGGATTCTCTGGAAACACCATATATTTT.

V is TRBV12-5 and J is TRBJ2-1, with D perhaps TRBD2 (5 bases). Per the germline V gene, CDR1 is LGHNT and CDR2 is FRNRAP. CDR3 length: 19 residues. V lost 2 bases and J lost 5, with 25 bases in between. CDR3 region: CASGLWPLGAPPGNNEQFF. CDR3 DNA sequence: TGTGCTAGTGGTTTGTGGCCGTTGGGTGCTCCCCCGGGAAACAATGAGCAGTTCTTC.

J is TRBJ1-1 and V is TRBV28; D might be TRBD1 (5 bases). The CDR3 is 11 amino acids. Per the germline V gene, CDR1 is MDHEN and CDR2 is SYDVKM. V was cut by 11 bases and J by 5 bases, with 12 bases left in between. The DNA for the CDR3 is TGTGCCTCGGGGGTCCGGACTGAAGCTTTCTTT. This encodes CASGVRTEAFF.

This chain links TRBV9 with TRBJ2-1; the D is unclear. V lost 4 bases to trimming and J lost 7 bases, with 12 bases between them. The length of the CDR3 is 13 residues. Germline V gene data show CDR1 as SGDLS and CDR2 as YYNGEE. DNA of the CDR3: TGTGCCAGCAGCCTCTTTGAGGTAAATGAGCAGTTCTTC. Translation: CASSLFEVNEQFF.

The CDR3 is CASRGTGGSYGYTF. The CDR3 DNA sequence: TGTGCCAGCAGGGGAACAGGGGGTAGCTATGGCTACACCTTC. The V call is TRBV7-2, the J call TRBJ1-2; 8 bases match TRBD1. The V and J ends lost 6 bases and 4 bases, in that order; junction bases with no gene match: 7. The CDR3 has 14 residues. Germline V CDR1 and CDR2: SGHTA, FQGNSA.

The chain uses TRBV19 and TRBJ2-2, with no clear D. V shed 3 bases and J shed 2 bases, with 13 bases lying between them. Germline lookup yields CDR1 LNHDA and CDR2 SQIVND (reference sequence). The CDR3 covers 16 residues. The DNA of the CDR3 is TGTGCCAGTAGTATTGTTTTCAGGTCCAACACCGGGGAGCTGTTTTTT. Protein product: CASSIVFRSNTGELFF.

J is TRBJ1-2 and V is TRBV5-6; D is unresolved. Germline V gene sequence: CDR1 SGHDT, CDR2 YYEEEE. CDR3 length: 13 residues. V was clipped by 4 bases and J by 8 bases, with 15 bases between them. Here the CDR3 reads CASSPFAQEGYTF. CDR3 coding DNA: TGTGCCAGCAGCCCGTTCGCGCAGGAAGGCTACACCTTC.

This clone has only one observation. The J gene is TRBJ1-1, the V gene TRBV27; possibly TRBD1 for D (5 bases). Trimming took off 2 bases at V and 8 bases at J, with 12 bases between the two ends. The CDR3 extends over 13 amino acids. The germline V gene has CDR1 MNHEY and CDR2 SMNVEV (reference sequence). The CDR3 here is CASSLTRDGEAFF. Here the CDR3 DNA reads TGTGCCAGCAGTTTAACTAGGGACGGGGAAGCTTTCTTT.

CDR3 nucleotide sequence: TGTGCCAGCAGGTGGGGGACAGGGTCAAAGCAGCCCCAGCATTTT. Translating gives CASRWGTGSKQPQHF. The genes are TRBV28 and TRBJ1-5; 9 positions match TRBD1. The germline V gene has CDR1 MDHEN and CDR2 SYDVKM. The trim removed 6 bases at V and 7 bases at J, leaving 10 bases unmatched. The CDR3 is made up of 15 amino acids.

This clone turned up a few times. V is TRBV6-2 or TRBV6-3 and J is TRBJ1-1; no reliable D call. V was clipped by 6 bases and J by 2 bases, with 16 bases between them. Germline-derived CDR1 and CDR2 are MNHEY and SVGEGT. The CDR3 sequence is 15 residues long. The CDR3 region has the DNA TGTGCCAGCAGCCAATCCGGGATAACAAACACTGAAGCTTTCTTT. This encodes CASSQSGITNTEAFF.

The CDR3: CASSPRQYYGYTF. CDR3 in DNA: TGTGCCAGCAGTCCTCGACAGTACTATGGCTACACCTTC. The V call is TRBV5-6, the J call TRBJ1-2, with D possibly being TRBD1 (5 bases). The V end lost 5 bases, the J end lost 3 bases, and 11 bases lay between the germline ends. The CDR3 covers 13 residues. Germline assignment: CDR1 SGHDT and CDR2 YYEEEE.